The present entry profiles one T cell receptor beta chain with its context. This record comes from a study of blood T cell repertoires in COVID-19. Study background: Samples representing acute and convalescent COVID-19 were sourced from the United States, Italy and Spain. T cells, B-cell-depleted T cells, or PBMCs provided the cDNA or gDNA that served as material.

Germline CDR1 reads SGHRS; CDR2 reads YFSETQ. The CDR3 is made up of 14 amino acids. Trimming cost V 0 bases and J 7 bases, with 10 bases left between them. In the authors' methods: Reference gene primer amplification gave estimated nucleated cell counts. TCRdb's table, derived via immunoSEQ multiplex PCR, lists solely in-frame clones and lacks some. V and J calls and clone size are copied from that table; D and trimming were computed from the DNA. The sample includes about 200,000 clones, 90% of them seen just once. The chain uses TRBV5-1 and TRBJ2-2; no reliable D call. The material sequenced was peripheral blood. This TCR came from a man aged 50 to 60 with acute or convalescent COVID-19. CDR3 bases: TGCGCCAGCAGCTTGGATGGGCAGGTCGGGGAGCTGTTTTTT. Its translation is CASSLDGQVGELFF.